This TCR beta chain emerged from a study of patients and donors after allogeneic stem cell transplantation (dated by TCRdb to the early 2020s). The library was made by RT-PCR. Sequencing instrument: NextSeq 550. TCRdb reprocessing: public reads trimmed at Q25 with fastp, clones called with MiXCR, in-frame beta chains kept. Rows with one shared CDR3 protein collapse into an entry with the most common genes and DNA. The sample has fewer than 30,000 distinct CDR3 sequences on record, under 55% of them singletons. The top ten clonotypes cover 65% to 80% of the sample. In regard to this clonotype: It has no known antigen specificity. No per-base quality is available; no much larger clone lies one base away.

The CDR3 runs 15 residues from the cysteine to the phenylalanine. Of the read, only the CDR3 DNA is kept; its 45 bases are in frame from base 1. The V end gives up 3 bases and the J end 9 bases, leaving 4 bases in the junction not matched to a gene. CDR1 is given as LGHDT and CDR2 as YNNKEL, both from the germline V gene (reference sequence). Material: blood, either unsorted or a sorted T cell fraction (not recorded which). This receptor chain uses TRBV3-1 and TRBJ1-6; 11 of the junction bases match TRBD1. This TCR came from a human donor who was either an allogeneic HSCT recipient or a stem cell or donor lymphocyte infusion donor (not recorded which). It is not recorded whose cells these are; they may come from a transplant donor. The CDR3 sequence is CASSQGQGVRSPLHF. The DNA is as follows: TGTGCCAGCAGCCAGGGACAGGGGGTGCGTTCACCCCTCCACTTT.